This T cell receptor beta chain was documented in a study of cytomegalovirus exposure and HLA in healthy donors (dated by TCRdb to 2016 to 2017). Broadly, across the study: An earlier analysis of a few hundred of the donors reported approximately 300 Gb of sequence data and approximately 120 million unique TCR beta sequences obtained from about 179 million T cells. The later analysis used no new phenotypic data to find candidate immune exposures, relying instead on TCR beta sequences and their occurrence across donors. The study aimed to test whether cataloging public T cell receptors could reveal signatures of past pathogen exposure. To predict cytomegalovirus infection status, the study brought together high-throughput TCR immunosequencing, statistical association of individual TCRs with disease status, and machine learning. The study used immunosequencing to profile the T cell repertoires of approximately 690 subjects and linked those repertoires to cytomegalovirus serostatus. To study patterns of TCR occurrence, a later analysis re-analyzed previously published TCR beta repertoires from 666 donors and added high-resolution HLA genotyping. Genome-wide SNP genotypes for about three fifths of the roughly 670 donors were used in a later genetic analysis, which treated that subset as a discovery cohort. An early release that covered about 600 HLA-typed donors contained approximately 300 gigabases of sequencing data and roughly 84 million unique TCR sequences. Four or five DR-DQ haplotypes were handled as single units for association and clustering because linkage in the cohort was strong. Class I and class II HLA loci were covered by the typing at four-digit resolution. All discovery cohort repertoires had been generated on a single sequencing platform. Along with the approximately 650-subject first cohort, a separate validation cohort of approximately 110 different subjects was used. The genetic ancestry cluster associated with self-reported Caucasian donors included approximately 85% of the 398 genotyped donors. Donor age, sex, ethnicity and CMV serostatus were compiled together with the repertoire data. The number of donors typed differed by locus, with roughly 620-630 for A, B, C, DRB1 and DQB1, roughly 520 for DQA1, over 600 for DPA1, and some 440 for DPB1. An earlier analysis of several hundred of the donors used high-throughput TCR beta sequencing to judge whether each TCR beta V gene segment behaved as functional or pseudogenic. Among around 400 genotyped donors of the cohort, an average of around 250,000 unique TCR beta nucleotide sequences was sequenced per donor, of which 15% to 20% were non-productive.

With respect to this clone: Its antigen is unknown.

Library preparation used the immunoSEQ multiplex PCR assay. The multiplex PCR relied on a mix of 60 forward primers for TCR Vbeta segments and 13 reverse primers for TCR Jbeta segments. The CDR3 region of rearranged TCR beta genes was amplified from genomic DNA with a multiplex PCR assay. The amplified TCR beta libraries were sequenced on the Illumina HiSeq System as 87-base-pair reads. Processing in the source paper ran as follows. A later analysis counted tens of millions of unique TCR beta chains across the 700 or so repertoires, and around 9.9 million of these chains were shared by at least two donors. To remove PCR and sequencing errors, raw reads were error-corrected and collapsed into unique sequences using a nearest-neighbor algorithm that merged closely related sequences. To assign V, D and J gene segments, CDR3 sequences were aligned to IMGT reference sequences. Each retained sequence needed at least a six-nucleotide match to both a V gene segment and a J gene segment. A rearrangement counted as productive if the CDR3 had no stop codons and remained in frame with V and J, and every other rearrangement counted as non-productive. Following IMGT convention, CDR3 was defined as the stretch from the second conserved V-encoded cysteine up to the conserved J-encoded phenylalanine. The earlier analysis of around 640 of the donors excluded sequences that lacked an unambiguous match to a single V gene segment. In an earlier analysis of approximately 590 of the donors, a V segment was called functional when productive rearrangements were above 56.7%, and segregating when the standard deviation between donors exceeded 5%. A statistical classification framework was built for diagnosing cytomegalovirus status from the catalog of TCR beta chain sequences. A later analysis assigned V and J genes by comparing TCR nucleotide sequences with IMGT/GENE-DB human TR gene sequences. In a later analysis, CDR3 sequences and most-parsimonious VDJ recombination scenarios were assigned using the TCRdist pipeline. In a later analysis, each TCR beta chain was defined by its CDR3 amino acid sequence together with its V-gene family, and reads lacking a unique V-gene family were excluded. In a later analysis, several hundred highly shared, low-generation-probability nucleotide sequences were removed to address suspected cross-contamination and a sequencing artifact. For each public chain, a later analysis derived a clonal expansion index from normalized ranks of inferred template counts within each repertoire. Generation probabilities in a later analysis came from a VDJ recombination model fitted to out-of-frame rearrangements, and those results were checked against IGoR. In a later analysis, hypergeometric tests were used to score TCR-TCR, TCR-HLA and TCR-CMV co-occurrence, with a repertoire-size bias correction applied to TCR pairs. In a later analysis, false discovery rates were estimated by permuting HLA or CMV assignments 20 times. In a later analysis, co-occurring TCRs were grouped using DBSCAN, with TCRdist sequence similarity added in when clustering inside HLA-allele-positive subsets. Co-occurrence clustering excluded repertoires with fewer than 30,000 or more than 120,000 public chains, plus five with anomalous nucleotide sharing. Drawn from immuneACCESS, this table holds only the in-frame rearrangements with V and J called that TCRdb kept. Clones are partly lost; checked studies trace under half to an unresolved V gene and leave the rest unexplained. For V, J and clone size, that table is used; D and trimming come from the DNA. The table for this sample shows about 100,000 clones. The ten largest clones represent 0.45% to 0.6% of the sample.

Results the study describes overall, beyond this receptor: According to a later analysis, most CMV-associated TCR beta chains appeared to be HLA-restricted, and the HLA associations seemed to be driven largely by CMV exposure. A cluster of highly shared sequence variants was judged likely to be a technical artifact of the sequencing pipeline. Compared with equally common non-associated chains, HLA-associated TCR beta chains in a later analysis were more clonally expanded and had lower generation probabilities. Strong co-occurrence of HLA alleles, especially DR and DQ, made assigning TCR associations to individual alleles difficult. According to a later genetic analysis, donors in an Asian-associated ancestry cluster had fewer N-insertions in productive TCRs than the approximately 650-donor mean. In a later analysis, TCR association rates were found to vary across HLA loci, with the most associated TCRs seen for DRB1 alleles and the fewest for HLA-C alleles. For the cohort, immune exposure information was limited to CMV serostatus. Because HLA typing was unavailable for some donors at each locus, only the typed subset was used in association tests. The cohort was sequenced for TCR beta chains only, and without alpha or paired-chain data the features that could be detected were limited. A further reported finding was that TCR beta sequences accurately predicted the HLA-A and HLA-B alleles for most subjects in the first cohort. The classifier was reported to diagnose cytomegalovirus status with high specificity and sensitivity in both the original cohort and the validation cohort. According to the authors, the approach could potentially be generalized to other disease states and immunological phenotypes. Correlated functional status among segregating V segments might be attributable to linkage disequilibrium, but an unknown experimental factor could not be ruled out. Some IMGT-functional V segments, including TRBV6-2 and TRBV6-3, could not be told apart with the 87-base-pair reads, so those segments were excluded. Most TCR sequences were seen in very few donors, while some public TCRs were found in many individuals. A later analysis associated about 17,000 TCR beta sequences with specific HLA alleles at a false discovery rate of 0.05. In a later genetic analysis, a missense DCLRE1C variant was associated with V-gene and J-gene trimming of TCR beta chains, and the association was replicated in an independent cohort. The earlier analysis of 587 of the donors excluded over 15 rarely observed V segments, including chromosome 9 orphons, because counts were too low. Sequencing depth was assumed to be roughly uniform across donors in the presence/absence analyses, though that assumption may not hold. Several of the top co-occurrence clusters appeared to be linked to parvovirus B19, influenza, CMV and Epstein-Barr virus, according to a later analysis. In an earlier analysis of 587 of the donors, most TCR beta V segments appeared in productive rearrangements about 87% or about 30% of the time, broadly matching IMGT annotations. In vitro tests confirmed that a few of the cytomegalovirus-associated TCR beta chains recognize cytomegalovirus antigens. In the study, about 150 TCR beta chains were listed as associated with cytomegalovirus.

As encoded in the germline V gene, CDR1 is SGHDT while CDR2 is YYEEEE. From its cysteine to its phenylalanine, the CDR3 spans 15 amino acids. Just CDR3 DNA is preserved here, 45 bases in frame from base 1. After removal of 5 bases from V and 10 bases from J, the junction retains 12 bases not matched to a gene. The cohort consisted of 600 to 700 healthy bone marrow donors. Cohort members were all nominally healthy when sampled, although unrecorded immune exposures were likely present. The donor was CMV seronegative and was included in the group of under 450 seronegative cohort members. A peripheral blood sample was collected from each donor, and TCR beta sequencing was performed on peripheral blood mononuclear cells. Genomic DNA extraction from the blood cell samples was performed with the Qiagen DNeasy Blood Extraction Kit.

This clonotype originated in a man in his fifties in good health and CMV-seronegative. Source material: PBMCs. The sequence is built from TRBV5-6 and TRBJ2-1; a stretch of 10 junction bases matches TRBD2. The DNA sequence reads TGTGCCAGCAGACCCAGAGTAGCGGGGGGACAGGAGCAGTTCTTC. It translates as CASRPRVAGGQEQFF.